The text below deals with one T cell receptor beta chain. Its specificity is unknown. V was trimmed by 6 bases and J by 7 bases, leaving 16 bases between them. Per germline, CDR1 KGHSH and CDR2 LQKENI. The CDR3 runs to 15 residues. The sample originates from a study of T cell responses to AZD1222 COVID-19 vaccine. General study findings and limits: Baseline serology detected seropositivity in only a handful of AZD1222 recipients.

The repertoire was sequenced with immunoSEQ multiplex PCR; TCRdb's copy has only in-frame clones and lacks some. The sample lists approximately 76,000 clones, roughly 82% occurring once. This TCR was sampled from an adult in good health. The gene calls are TRBV18 and TRBJ1-6; a possible D gene is TRBD1 (5 bases). Here the sequenced sample was peripheral blood, taken on day 0 of AZD1222 vaccination. The DNA for the CDR3 is TGTGCCAGCTCCTCGCAAGGGGCTGACAATTCACCCCTCCACTTT. Translation: CASSSQGADNSPLHF.